The 3 T cell receptor beta chains below come from one sample, sequenced in a study of T cells after yellow fever vaccination. MiXCR, applied by TCRdb to the 5' RACE reads, yields one record per CDR3 protein. The profile covers some 390,000 distinct CDR3 sequences, with around 20% appearing a single time and around 17% taken by the ten largest. Here the sequenced sample was PBMCs, taken before the yellow fever booster vaccination. These receptors were collected from a man younger than 35 who received the YFV17D yellow fever vaccine.

This clonotype showed up just a few times. The genes are TRBV20-1 and TRBJ2-3, with 8 positions matching TRBD2. Germline trimming cut 5 bases from V and 5 bases from J; bases unmatched to any gene: 12. The germline V gene has CDR1 DFQATT and CDR2 SNEGSKA (reference sequence). The CDR3 is 15 amino acids. The CDR3 is CSAFDWAGGGDTQYF. Here the CDR3 DNA reads TGCAGTGCTTTCGACTGGGCGGGGGGAGGAGATACGCAGTATTTT.

The rearrangement links TRBV9 to TRBJ1-6; D is ambiguous. Trimming took 0 bases from V and 10 from J, leaving 14 bases between them. The CDR3 covers 15 residues. CDR1 and CDR2 from the germline V gene are SGDLS and YYNGEE. The CDR3 DNA follows: TGTGCCAGCAGCGTAGTGGGAGGTGATGGGTCACCCCTCCACTTT. As protein: CASSVVGGDGSPLHF.

This chain connects TRBV5-1 to TRBJ2-4; no definite D call. V was pared by 4 bases and J by 7 bases, with 12 bases between. This CDR3 has 13 residues. Germline CDR1 SGHRS, CDR2 YFSETQ. The CDR3 nucleotides read TGCGCCAGCAGCCGGAACCAGCCCAACATTCAGTACTTC. Translated: CASSRNQPNIQYF.